This TCR beta chain comes out of a study of early T cells in non-severe SARS-CoV-2 infection. TCRdb recomputed calls from the 5' RACE reads with MiXCR, one row per CDR3 protein. The table records around 76,000 distinct CDR3 sequences, roughly 15% of them present only once. This clonotype was seen a few times. This CDR3 has 15 amino acids. The V segment lost 5 bases and the J segment 2 bases; nucleotides outside the gene matches: 7. The material was whole blood, obtained at baseline. The sequence came from an adult who was a healthcare worker with PCR-confirmed SARS-CoV-2 infection or an uninfected control (not recorded which). The chain recombines TRBV12-3 or TRBV12-4 with TRBJ2-5; the match to TRBD2 covers 8 bases. CDR3 sequence reads: CASSPPGGRQETQYF. The CDR3 nucleotides are TGTGCCAGCAGTCCCCCGGGAGGGCGGCAAGAGACCCAGTACTTC.